The 8 T cell receptor beta chains in this list originate from one sample, sequenced in a study of blood T cell repertoires in COVID-19. TCRdb's table, derived via immunoSEQ multiplex PCR, lists solely in-frame clones and lacks some. Among approximately 160,000 clones listed, just over 90% were seen once. The sequencing sample was made of peripheral blood. These TCRs come from a woman aged 55-70 years with COVID-19, enrolled during active disease.

The chain links TRBV14 to TRBJ2-1, with 13 bases lining up with TRBD2. Trimming removed 4 bases from V and 4 bases from J; junction bases left unmatched: 10. The length of the CDR3 is 18 residues. The germline V gene encodes CDR1 SGHDN and CDR2 FVKESK. Written as DNA, the CDR3 is TGTGCCAGCAGCCCCTTGGGACTAGCGGGGTTACTGTACAATGAGCAGTTCTTC. As protein: CASSPLGLAGLLYNEQFF.

The chain links TRBV7-2 to TRBJ1-1; no clear D gene. Trimming took 6 bases from V and 1 from J, leaving 12 bases between them. This CDR3 comprises 14 residues. In germline, CDR1 is SGHTA, CDR2 FQGNSA. CDR3: CASSPQSGNTEAFF. In nucleotides, the CDR3 is TGTGCCAGCAGTCCCCAATCAGGGAACACTGAAGCTTTCTTT.

The V and J genes are TRBV29-1 and TRBJ1-1, with D perhaps TRBD1 (6 bases). The CDR3 consists of 14 residues. Germline values: CDR1 SQVTM, CDR2 ANQGSEA. Trimming shortened V by 0 bases and J by 3 bases, and 11 bases separated the two germline ends. CDR3 DNA sequence: TGCAGCGTTGAAGAGGGAGGGGGACACACTGAAGCTTTCTTT. Translating gives CSVEEGGGHTEAFF. Combining the CDR3 with reference TRBV29-1 and TRBJ1-1 gives the whole variable domain SAVISQKPSRDICQRGTSLTIQCQVDSQVTMMFWYRQQPGQSLTLIATANQGSEATYESGFVIDKFPISRPNLTFSTLTVSNMSPEDSSIYLCSVEEGGGHTEAFFGQGTRLTVV.

The rearrangement links TRBV2 to TRBJ1-6; D might be TRBD1 (6 bases). V was cut by 8 bases and J by 10 bases, with 18 bases left in between. Germline CDR1 and CDR2: SNHLY and FYNNEI. This CDR3 contains 14 residues. Here the CDR3 DNA reads TGTGCCAGCGGATTGCACAGGGAACGCTCACCCCTCCACTTT. Protein: CASGLHRERSPLHF. Full variable domain (rest looked up from reference TRBV2 and TRBJ1-6): EPEVTQTPSHQVTQMGQEVILRCVPISNHLYFYWYRQILGQKVEFLVSFYNNEISEKSEIFDDQFSVERPDGSNFTLKIRSTKLEDSAMYFCASGLHRERSPLHFGNGTRLTVT.

V and J are TRBV5-5 and TRBJ1-4, with TRBD1 identical over 7 bases. The junction had 4 bases not matched to a gene; V was cut back by 2 bases and J by 3 bases. Per germline, CDR1 SGHKS and CDR2 YYEKEE (reference sequence). The CDR3 runs 15 residues. The CDR3 loop is CASSFRGQSNEKLFF. For the CDR3, the DNA is TGTGCCAGCAGCTTCCGGGGACAGTCTAATGAAAAACTGTTTTTT.

This clone was observed once. The V call is TRBV7-3, the J call TRBJ1-1; 10 bases are a match to TRBD1. The CDR3 is 14 residues long. In germline, CDR1 is SGHTA, CDR2 FQGTGA. V shed 5 bases and J 10 bases; nucleotides not matched to a gene: 10. CDR3 amino acids: CASSAGTGALTAFF. Here the CDR3 DNA reads TGTGCCAGCAGCGCAGGGACAGGGGCTCTAACAGCTTTCTTT.

The chain combines TRBV7-2 with TRBJ2-5, with 7 positions matching TRBD1. V dropped 6 bases and J dropped 7; count of bases not matched to a gene: 23. Germline CDR1 SGHTA, CDR2 FQGNSA. The CDR3 is 18 residues long. As DNA, the CDR3 is TGTGCCAGCAGTCACCAAATTGAACAGGGGCGACCCCTCGGGACCCAGTACTTC. The encoded protein is CASSHQIEQGRPLGTQYF.

This clone has a single count. The V and J genes are TRBV7-2 and TRBJ1-1; the D gene is possibly TRBD1 (6 bases). Germline V lookup: CDR1 SGHTA, CDR2 FQGNSA. The CDR3 contains 13 residues. V lost 4 bases, J lost 3 bases, and 9 bases lay in between. This CDR3 reads CASSSNRDTEAFF. CDR3 nucleotides: TGTGCCAGCAGCTCCAACAGGGACACTGAAGCTTTCTTT.